The 9 T cell receptor beta chains presented below share a single source sample, sequenced in a study of vaccination and CD4 T cells after COVID-19. The Oncomine TCR Beta short-read assay generated sequence data from the DNA of cultured CD4+ T cells. A single record per CDR3 protein comes from TCRdb applying MiXCR to the PCR reads. Here the sample spans 10,000 to 15,000 distinct CDR3 sequences, roughly 74% being singletons. Treatment of the sample: 10-day PBMC culture with coronavirus spike peptide pools or control peptides (ViraFEST assay). These TCRs' antigens remain unknown. The sequencing here drew on CD4+ T cells from blood, cultured in vitro, taken after SARS-CoV-2 vaccination. The receptors here all came from a human donor who received a COVID-19 vaccine.

The CDR3 bases are TGCAGTGCTAGTTGGCTAGCGGGGGGCACAGATACGCAGTATTTT. Amino acids: CSASWLAGGTDTQYF. The rearrangement joins TRBV20-1 to TRBJ2-3; 10 nucleotides align to TRBD2. The trim removed 3 bases at V and 1 base at J, leaving 4 bases unmatched. The CDR3 sequence is 15 residues long. Germline V gene data show CDR1 as DFQATT and CDR2 as SNEGSKA (reference sequence).

The chain is built from TRBV7-9 and TRBJ1-5; D not resolved. V lost 5 bases and J lost 2, with 10 bases in between. Looked up from germline, CDR1 is SEHNR and CDR2 is FQNEAQ (reference sequence). This CDR3 has 14 residues. CDR3 in amino acids: CASSKDGRNQPQHF. The CDR3 region has the DNA TGTGCCAGCAGCAAAGACGGACGCAATCAGCCCCAGCATTTT.

This chain joins TRBV2 and TRBJ2-2; the match to TRBD1 covers 7 bases. V lost 6 bases, J lost 1 base, and 5 bases stayed unmatched. Germline V gives CDR1 SNHLY, CDR2 FYNNEI. The CDR3 sequence is 15 residues long. CDR3 amino acids: CASRFGTENTGELFF. The CDR3 DNA follows: TGTGCCAGCAGGTTCGGGACAGAGAACACCGGGGAGCTGTTTTTT.

CDR3 residues: CASSRSVGSTEAFF. DNA of the CDR3: TGCGCCAGCAGCAGGAGTGTAGGATCTACTGAAGCTTTCTTT. V gene TRBV5-1 combines with J gene TRBJ1-1, with D unresolved. Trimming removed 4 bases from V and 5 bases from J, with 15 bases in between. CDR1 is SGHRS and CDR2 is YFSETQ in the germline V gene. This CDR3 is 14 amino acids long.

This clonotype was observed a single time. As DNA, the CDR3 is TGCAGTGCGTCTCCGGGACTAGCGGGGGCGGGGGAGACCCAGTACTTC. This translates into CSASPGLAGAGETQYF. V is TRBV20-1 and J is TRBJ2-5; TRBD2 aligns across 14 bases. The V and J ends lost 6 bases and 5 bases, in that order; junction bases with no gene match: 11. Germline CDR1 DFQATT, CDR2 SNEGSKA (reference sequence). The CDR3 contains 16 residues.

The V call is TRBV7-3, the J call TRBJ1-2; 12 bases are shared with TRBD1. This CDR3 has 16 amino acids. The trim removed 0 bases at V and 3 bases at J, leaving 2 bases unmatched. In germline, CDR1 is SGHTA, CDR2 FQGTGA. The CDR3 sequence is CASSLTGTGGDYGYTF. The DNA of the CDR3 is TGTGCCAGCAGCTTAACCGGGACAGGGGGCGACTATGGCTACACCTTC. Using reference TRBV7-3 and TRBJ1-2 for the parts outside the CDR3, the full variable domain is GAGVSQTPSNKVTEKGKYVELRCDPISGHTALYWYRQSLGQGPEFLIYFQGTGAADDSGLPNDRFFAVRPEGSVSTLKIQRTERGDSAVYLCASSLTGTGGDYGYTFGSGTRLTVV.

This chain connects TRBV7-3 to TRBJ2-1, with 8 bases lining up with TRBD2. CDR1 and CDR2 from the germline V gene are SGHTA and FQGTGA. The trim removed 5 bases at V and 6 bases at J, leaving 3 bases unmatched. This CDR3 is 13 amino acids long. For the CDR3, the DNA is TGTGCCAGCAGCCCCGGGACTAGCAATGAGCAGTTCTTC. Its translation is CASSPGTSNEQFF.

This CDR3 is CASSPGTGRTEAFF. For the CDR3, the DNA is TGTGCCAGCAGCCCCGGGACAGGGAGGACTGAAGCTTTCTTT. The V call is TRBV6-4, the J call TRBJ1-1; 9 bases are a match to TRBD1. The CDR3 sequence is 14 residues long. Looked up from germline, CDR1 is MRHNA and CDR2 is SNTAGT. With 6 bases clipped from V and 5 bases from J, the junction kept 7 bases outside the gene matches.

The chain uses TRBV20-1 and TRBJ1-5, with 12 bases identical to TRBD1. The germline gives CDR1 DFQATT, CDR2 SNEGSKA (reference sequence). Trimming removed 2 bases from V and 7 bases from J; junction bases left unmatched: 9. The CDR3 covers 16 residues. CDR3 nucleotides: TGCAGTGCTAGAACTCCGGGACAGGGGGCATACCAGCCCCAGCATTTT. Protein product: CSARTPGQGAYQPQHF.